Listed below are T cell receptor beta chains from one sample, sequenced in a study of cytomegalovirus exposure and HLA in healthy donors. Clones were read by immunoSEQ multiplex PCR, and TCRdb kept only the in-frame ones, dropping some. The repertoire holds some 190,000 clones, with about four fifths as singletons. Sequences were obtained from PBMCs. These receptors were collected from a woman between 25 and 40 years old in good health and CMV-seropositive. Each CDR3 is given with its conserved first and last residue. A D gene is named only where the DNA matches it firmly. Clone sizes are given selectively: once, few, many, or a class where the clone is expanded.

J: TRBJ2-3; size: NA; D: TRBD2; V: TRBV7-9; DNA: TGTGCCAGCAGCCGTAGGACCGGGACTAGCGGCACAGATACGCAGTATTTT; CDR3: CASSRRTGTSGTDTQYF
J: TRBJ2-7; size: NA; D: NA; V: TRBV2; DNA: TGTGCCAGCAGGAACTATGGGTTCTCCTACGAGCAGTACTTC; CDR3: CASRNYGFSYEQYF
J: TRBJ1-5; size: once; D: TRBD1; V: TRBV19; DNA: TGTGCCAGTACCCTGGACAGGGCCGATCAGCCCCAGCATTTT; CDR3: CASTLDRADQPQHF
J: TRBJ1-2; size: NA; D: NA; V: TRBV28; DNA: TGTGCCAGCAGCCTCACAGCTGGACAGGGCTACACCTTC; CDR3: CASSLTAGQGYTF
J: TRBJ1-1; size: once; D: NA; V: TRBV29-1; DNA: TGCAGCGTTGAAGATCAGCAGGGGAGCACTGAAGCTTTCTTT; CDR3: CSVEDQQGSTEAFF
J: TRBJ1-6; size: NA; D: TRBD1; V: TRBV11-2; DNA: TGTGCCAGCAGCGGGACAGGGAATGGGGATTCACCCCTCCACTTT; CDR3: CASSGTGNGDSPLHF
J: TRBJ2-2; size: NA; D: NA; V: TRBV6-1; DNA: TGTGCCAGCAAAGTACGGTCGGAGGGGGAGCTGTTTTTT; CDR3: CASKVRSEGELFF
J: TRBJ2-7; size: few; D: NA; V: TRBV11-3; DNA: TGTGCCAGCAGCTTTGCGCTAAGCTCCTACGAGCAGTACTTC; CDR3: CASSFALSSYEQYF
J: TRBJ1-1; size: NA; D: NA; V: TRBV28; DNA: TGTGCCAGCATTTTACACGGGGACACTGAAGCTTTCTTT; CDR3: CASILHGDTEAFF
J: TRBJ2-1; size: few; D: TRBD2; V: TRBV4-2; DNA: TGTGCCAGCAGCCTGGGTGTGCCGAAGAGCGGGAGGGAAGAGCAGTTCTTC; CDR3: CASSLGVPKSGREEQFF
J: TRBJ1-2; size: few; D: TRBD1; V: TRBV5-1; DNA: TGCGCCAGCAGCTTGGCGGCGCAGGGGGTCTATGGCTACACCTTC; CDR3: CASSLAAQGVYGYTF
J: TRBJ2-3; size: NA; D: TRBD2; V: TRBV4-3; DNA: TGCGCCAGCAGCCAGGGGACTAGCGGGAGGACAGATACGCAGTATTTT; CDR3: CASSQGTSGRTDTQYF
J: TRBJ1-2; size: NA; D: NA; V: TRBV18; DNA: TGTGCCAGCTCACGAGAGGAGGGTTATGGCTACACCTTC; CDR3: CASSREEGYGYTF
J: TRBJ2-2; size: few; D: NA; V: TRBV6-1; DNA: TGTGCCAGCAGTGTCCAAGCGGGCTTCACCGGGGAGCTGTTTTTT; CDR3: CASSVQAGFTGELFF
J: TRBJ1-1; size: NA; D: TRBD1; V: TRBV11-2; DNA: TGTGCCAGCAGCTTAACCTTGGGACAGGGAGGGGGTGGGGGAAAAGCTTTCTTT; CDR3: CASSLTLGQGGGGGKAFF
J: TRBJ2-7; size: NA; D: NA; V: TRBV28; DNA: TGTGCCAGCAGAAATAACCACTCCTACGAGCAGTACTTC; CDR3: CASRNNHSYEQYF
J: TRBJ2-3; size: NA; D: TRBD2; V: TRBV7-9; DNA: TGTTCCAGCAGCTTATCTGGTAGCGGGAGCACAGATACGCAGTATTTT; CDR3: CSSSLSGSGSTDTQYF
J: TRBJ2-2; size: NA; D: NA; V: TRBV7-9; DNA: TGTGCCAGCAGCTTAGTCTCGAACACCGGGGAGCTGTTTTTT; CDR3: CASSLVSNTGELFF
J: TRBJ2-1; size: NA; D: TRBD1; V: TRBV4-3; DNA: TGCGCCAGCAGCCGGACAGGGAATGAGCAGTTCTTC; CDR3: CASSRTGNEQFF
J: TRBJ1-2; size: NA; D: TRBD1; V: TRBV13; DNA: TGTGCCAGCAGCCCGTACGACAGGGGAAACGGCTACACCTTC; CDR3: CASSPYDRGNGYTF
J: TRBJ2-6; size: NA; D: NA; V: TRBV5-1; DNA: TGCGCCAGCAGCAAGGAGGTCTTCTCTGGGGCCAACGTCCTGACTTTC; CDR3: CASSKEVFSGANVLTF
J: TRBJ1-2; size: NA; D: NA; V: TRBV7-8; DNA: TGTGCCAGCAGCAACACCTCGGGATCATATTATGGCTACACCTTC; CDR3: CASSNTSGSYYGYTF